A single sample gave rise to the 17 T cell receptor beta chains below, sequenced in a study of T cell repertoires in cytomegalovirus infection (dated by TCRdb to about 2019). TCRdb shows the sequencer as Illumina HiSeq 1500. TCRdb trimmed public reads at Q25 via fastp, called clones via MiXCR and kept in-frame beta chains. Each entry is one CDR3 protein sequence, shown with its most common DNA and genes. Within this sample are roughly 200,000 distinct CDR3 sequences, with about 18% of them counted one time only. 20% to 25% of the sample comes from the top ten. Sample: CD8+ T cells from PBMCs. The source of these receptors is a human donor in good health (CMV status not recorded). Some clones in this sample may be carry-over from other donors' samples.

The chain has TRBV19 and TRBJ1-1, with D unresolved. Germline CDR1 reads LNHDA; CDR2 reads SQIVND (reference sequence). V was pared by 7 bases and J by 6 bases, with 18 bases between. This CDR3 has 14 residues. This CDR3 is CASTPPHRVAEAFF. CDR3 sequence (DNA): TGTGCCAGTACGCCCCCCCATCGGGTTGCTGAAGCTTTCTTT. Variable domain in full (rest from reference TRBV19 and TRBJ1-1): DGGITQSPKYLFRKEGQNVTLSCEQNLNHDAMYWYRQDPGQGLRLIYYSQIVNDFQKGDIAEGYSVSREKKESFPLTVTSAQKNPTAFYLCASTPPHRVAEAFFGQGTRLTVV.

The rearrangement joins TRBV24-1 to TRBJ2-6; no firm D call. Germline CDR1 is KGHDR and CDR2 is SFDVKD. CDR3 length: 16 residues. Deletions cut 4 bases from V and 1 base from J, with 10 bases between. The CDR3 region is CATSDPDLSGANVLTF. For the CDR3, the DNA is TGTGCCACCAGTGACCCTGATCTGTCTGGGGCCAACGTCCTGACTTTC.

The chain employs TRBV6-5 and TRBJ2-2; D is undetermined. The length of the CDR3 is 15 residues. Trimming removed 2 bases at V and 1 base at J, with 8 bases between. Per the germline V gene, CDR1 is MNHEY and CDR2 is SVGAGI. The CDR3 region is CASSYGWGNTGELFF. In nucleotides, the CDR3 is TGTGCCAGCAGTTACGGGTGGGGGAACACCGGGGAGCTGTTTTTT.

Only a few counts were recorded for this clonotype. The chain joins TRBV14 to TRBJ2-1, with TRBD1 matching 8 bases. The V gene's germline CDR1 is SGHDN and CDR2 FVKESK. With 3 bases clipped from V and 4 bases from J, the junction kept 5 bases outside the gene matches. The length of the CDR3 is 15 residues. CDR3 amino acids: CASSHRDRLYNEQFF. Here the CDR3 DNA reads TGTGCCAGCAGCCACCGGGACAGGCTATACAATGAGCAGTTCTTC.

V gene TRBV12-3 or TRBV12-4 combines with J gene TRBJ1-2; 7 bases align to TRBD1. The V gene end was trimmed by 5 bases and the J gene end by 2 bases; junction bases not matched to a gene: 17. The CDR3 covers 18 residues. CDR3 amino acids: CASSPRDSATYTNYGYTF. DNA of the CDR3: TGTGCCAGCAGTCCCCGGGACAGCGCAACTTATACAAACTATGGCTACACCTTC.

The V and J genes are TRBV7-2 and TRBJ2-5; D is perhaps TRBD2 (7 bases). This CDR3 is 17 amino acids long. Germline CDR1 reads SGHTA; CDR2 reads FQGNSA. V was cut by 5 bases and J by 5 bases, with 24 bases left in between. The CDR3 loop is CASSQGSRGGGVETQYF. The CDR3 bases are TGTGCCAGCAGCCAGGGGTCGAGAGGGGGGGGGGTCGAGACCCAGTACTTC.

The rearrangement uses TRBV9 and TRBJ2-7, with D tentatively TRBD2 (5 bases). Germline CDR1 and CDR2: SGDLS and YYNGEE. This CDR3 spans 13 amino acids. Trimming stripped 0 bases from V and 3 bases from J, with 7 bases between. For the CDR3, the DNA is TGTGCCAGCAGCGTAGACGGGAACTACGAGCAGTACTTC. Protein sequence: CASSVDGNYEQYF.

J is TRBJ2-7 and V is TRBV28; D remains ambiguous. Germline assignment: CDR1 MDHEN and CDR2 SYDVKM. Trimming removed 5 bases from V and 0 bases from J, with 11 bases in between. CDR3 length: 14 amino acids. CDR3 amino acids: CASSATVSSYEQYF. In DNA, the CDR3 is TGTGCCAGCAGTGCGACGGTCAGCTCCTACGAGCAGTACTTC. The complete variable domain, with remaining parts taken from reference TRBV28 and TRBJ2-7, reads DVKVTQSSRYLVKRTGEKVFLECVQDMDHENMFWYRQDPGLGLRLIYFSYDVKMKEKGDIPEGYSVSREKKERFSLILESASTNQTSMYLCASSATVSSYEQYFGPGTRLTVT.

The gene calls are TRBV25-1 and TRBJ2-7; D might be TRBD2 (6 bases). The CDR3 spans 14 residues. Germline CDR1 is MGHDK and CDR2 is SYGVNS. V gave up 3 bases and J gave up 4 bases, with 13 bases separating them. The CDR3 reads CASSDSGFLYEQYF. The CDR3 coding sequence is TGTGCCAGCAGTGACAGCGGGTTCTTGTACGAGCAGTACTTC.

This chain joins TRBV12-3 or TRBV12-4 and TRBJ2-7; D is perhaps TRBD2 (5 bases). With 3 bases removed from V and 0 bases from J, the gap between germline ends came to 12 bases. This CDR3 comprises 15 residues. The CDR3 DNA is TGTGCCAGCAGTTTTCGGACTGGTAGCTCCTACGAGCAGTACTTC. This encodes CASSFRTGSSYEQYF.

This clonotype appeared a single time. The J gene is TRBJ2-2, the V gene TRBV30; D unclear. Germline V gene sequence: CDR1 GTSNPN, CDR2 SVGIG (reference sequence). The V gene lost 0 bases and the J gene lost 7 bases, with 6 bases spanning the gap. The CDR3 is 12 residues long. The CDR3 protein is CAWSVRDGELFF. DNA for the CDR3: TGTGCCTGGAGTGTACGTGACGGGGAGCTGTTTTTT.

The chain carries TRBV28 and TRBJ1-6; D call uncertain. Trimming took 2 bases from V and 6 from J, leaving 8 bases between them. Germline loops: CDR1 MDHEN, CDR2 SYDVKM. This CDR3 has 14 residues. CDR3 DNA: TGTGCCAGCAGTTTAACAGATTCTAATTCACCCCTCCACTTT. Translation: CASSLTDSNSPLHF.

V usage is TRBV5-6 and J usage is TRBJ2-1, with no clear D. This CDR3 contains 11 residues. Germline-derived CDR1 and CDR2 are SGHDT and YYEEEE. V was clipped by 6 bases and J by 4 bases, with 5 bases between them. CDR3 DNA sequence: TGTGCCAGCAACAAGTACAATGAGCAGTTCTTC. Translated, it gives CASNKYNEQFF.

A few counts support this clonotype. DNA for the CDR3: TGCAGCGTTCCGAAAACTCCCCGAGACAGGGGGCATCAGCCCCAGCATTTT. It yields the protein CSVPKTPRDRGHQPQHF. The V gene is TRBV29-1, the J gene TRBJ1-5; the match to TRBD1 covers 10 bases. Germline V gene lookup returns CDR1 SQVTM and CDR2 ANQGSEA. This CDR3 is 17 amino acids long. The junction had 15 bases not matched to a gene; V was cut back by 5 bases and J by 5 bases.

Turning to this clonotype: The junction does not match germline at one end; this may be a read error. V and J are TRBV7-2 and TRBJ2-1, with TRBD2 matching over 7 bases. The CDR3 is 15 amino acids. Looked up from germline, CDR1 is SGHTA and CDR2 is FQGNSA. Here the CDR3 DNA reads TGTGCCAGCAACTTAAGGAGCGGGGCCTACAATGAGCAGTTCTTC. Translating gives CASNLRSGAYNEQFF.

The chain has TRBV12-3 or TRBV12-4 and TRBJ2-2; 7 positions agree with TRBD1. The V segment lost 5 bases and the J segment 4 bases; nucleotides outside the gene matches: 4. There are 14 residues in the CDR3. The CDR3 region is CASSKGAPTGELFF. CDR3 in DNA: TGTGCCAGCAGTAAGGGGGCGCCCACCGGGGAGCTGTTTTTT.

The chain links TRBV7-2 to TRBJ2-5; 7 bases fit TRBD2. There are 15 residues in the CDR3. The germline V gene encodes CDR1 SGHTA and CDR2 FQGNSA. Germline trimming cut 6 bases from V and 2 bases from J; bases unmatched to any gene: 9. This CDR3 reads CASRTAGRNQETQYF. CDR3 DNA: TGTGCCAGCAGAACAGCCGGGAGGAATCAAGAGACCCAGTACTTC.